This T cell receptor (beta chain) was recovered during a study of Ad26.COV2.S vaccination and SARS-CoV-2 variants. About the research overall: Trial arm assignment for the donor was COV1001 Ad26.COV2.S.

A note on this clone: Its antigen remains unidentified.

The table came from immunoSEQ multiplex PCR; TCRdb's copy has only in-frame clones and leaves some out. The sample lists 300,000 to 400,000 clones, roughly nine tenths occurring once. The treatment is: roughly 18 received Ad26.COV2.S at low or high dose, single or two shots; several received placebo; per-sample allocation not given. Day 63 after the first vaccine or placebo injection was the time point for sampling. Ad26 vector vaccine expressed Wuhan-strain SARS-CoV-2 spike. V dropped 2 bases and J dropped 5; count of bases not matched to a gene: 5. CDR3 length equals 15 residues. Germline loops: CDR1 SEHNR, CDR2 FQNEAQ (reference sequence). Overall study results and limits: Vaccine recipients and placebo recipients showed similar non-spike TCR breadth.

V gene TRBV7-9 combines with J gene TRBJ2-5; 10 nucleotides agree with TRBD1. Sequenced here: peripheral blood, sampled in a trial of Ad26.COV2.S vaccine versus placebo. This receptor was identified in a person between 18 and 65 years old who received the Ad26.COV2.S COVID-19 vaccine or a placebo. The CDR3, as DNA: TGTGCCAGCAGCTTATTGACAGGGGGCTTGGAGACCCAGTACTTC. Encoded protein: CASSLLTGGLETQYF.